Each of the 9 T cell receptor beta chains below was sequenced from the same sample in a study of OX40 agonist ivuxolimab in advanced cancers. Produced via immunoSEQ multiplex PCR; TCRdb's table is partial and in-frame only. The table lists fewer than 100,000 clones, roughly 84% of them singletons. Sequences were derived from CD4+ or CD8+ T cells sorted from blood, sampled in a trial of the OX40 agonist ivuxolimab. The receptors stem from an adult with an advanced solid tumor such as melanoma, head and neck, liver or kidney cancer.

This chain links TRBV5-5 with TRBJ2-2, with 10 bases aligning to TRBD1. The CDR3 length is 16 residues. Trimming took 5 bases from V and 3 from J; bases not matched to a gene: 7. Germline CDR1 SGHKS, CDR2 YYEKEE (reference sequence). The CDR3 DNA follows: TGTGCCAGCAGTTCTGACAGGGGGCTGTACACCGGGGAGCTGTTTTTT. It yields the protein CASSSDRGLYTGELFF.

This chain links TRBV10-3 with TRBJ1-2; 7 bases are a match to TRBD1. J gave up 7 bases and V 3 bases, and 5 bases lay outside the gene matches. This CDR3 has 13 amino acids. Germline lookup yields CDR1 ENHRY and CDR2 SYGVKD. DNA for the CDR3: TGTGCCATCAGTGAAAGGGACAGCGCTGGCTACACCTTC. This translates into CAISERDSAGYTF.

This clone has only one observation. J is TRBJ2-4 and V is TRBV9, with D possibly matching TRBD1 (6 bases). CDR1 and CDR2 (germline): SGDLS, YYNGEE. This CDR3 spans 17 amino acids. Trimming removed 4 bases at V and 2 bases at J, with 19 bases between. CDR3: CASSPIIGGRTKNIQYF. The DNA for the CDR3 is TGTGCCAGCAGCCCGATCATTGGGGGCAGGACCAAAAACATTCAGTACTTC.

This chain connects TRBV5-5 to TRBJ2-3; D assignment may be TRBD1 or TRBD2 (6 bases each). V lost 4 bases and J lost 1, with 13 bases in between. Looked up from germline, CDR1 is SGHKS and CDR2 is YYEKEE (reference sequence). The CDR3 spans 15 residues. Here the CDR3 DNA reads TGTGCCAGCAGCCTCAGGGGCGGGGGCACAGATACGCAGTATTTT. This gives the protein CASSLRGGGTDTQYF.

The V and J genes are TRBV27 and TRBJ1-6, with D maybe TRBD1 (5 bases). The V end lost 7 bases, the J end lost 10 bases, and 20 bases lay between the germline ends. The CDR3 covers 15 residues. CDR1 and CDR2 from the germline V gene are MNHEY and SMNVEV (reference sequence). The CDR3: CASTDLSGGRSPLHF. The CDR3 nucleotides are TGTGCCAGCACCGACCTGTCGGGGGGAAGATCACCCCTCCACTTT.

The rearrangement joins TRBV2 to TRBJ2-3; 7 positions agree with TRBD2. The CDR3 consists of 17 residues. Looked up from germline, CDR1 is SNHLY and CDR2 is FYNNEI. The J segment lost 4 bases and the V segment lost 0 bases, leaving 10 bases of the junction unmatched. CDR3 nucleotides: TGTGCCAGCAGTGAAGCGTATCGGGGGAGGGCCCCAGATACGCAGTATTTT. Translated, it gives CASSEAYRGRAPDTQYF.

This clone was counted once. The CDR3 sequence: CASTIWTVTNTGELFF. Written as DNA, the CDR3 is TGTGCCAGCACCATCTGGACGGTGACGAACACCGGGGAGCTGTTTTTT. The rearrangement uses TRBV28 and TRBJ2-2; no clear D. CDR3 length: 16 residues. The germline V and J ends were trimmed by 7 bases and 0 bases, with 15 bases remaining between them. The germline V gene has CDR1 MDHEN and CDR2 SYDVKM.

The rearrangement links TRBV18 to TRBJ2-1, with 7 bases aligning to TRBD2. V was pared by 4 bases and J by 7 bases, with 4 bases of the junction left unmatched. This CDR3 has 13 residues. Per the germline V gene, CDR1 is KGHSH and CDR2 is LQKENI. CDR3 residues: CASSLLGGNEQFF. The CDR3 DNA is TGTGCCAGCTCACTATTGGGAGGGAATGAGCAGTTCTTC.

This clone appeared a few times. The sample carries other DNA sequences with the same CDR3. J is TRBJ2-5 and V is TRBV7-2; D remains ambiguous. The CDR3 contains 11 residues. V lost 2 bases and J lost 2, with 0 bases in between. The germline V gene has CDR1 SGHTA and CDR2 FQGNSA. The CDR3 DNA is TGTGCCAGCAGCTTACAAGAGACCCAGTACTTC. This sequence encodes CASSLQETQYF.